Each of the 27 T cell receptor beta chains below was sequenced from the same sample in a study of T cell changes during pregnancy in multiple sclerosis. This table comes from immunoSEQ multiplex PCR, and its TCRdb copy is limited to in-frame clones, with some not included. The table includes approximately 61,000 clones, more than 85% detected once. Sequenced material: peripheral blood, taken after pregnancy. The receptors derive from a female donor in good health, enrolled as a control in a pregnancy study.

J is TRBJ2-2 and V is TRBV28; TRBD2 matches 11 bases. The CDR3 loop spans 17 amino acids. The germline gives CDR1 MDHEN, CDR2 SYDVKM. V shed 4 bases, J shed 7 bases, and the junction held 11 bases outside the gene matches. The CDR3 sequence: CASSSVSGRARVGELFF. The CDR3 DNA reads TGTGCCAGCAGTTCCGTTAGCGGGAGGGCCAGGGTCGGGGAGCTGTTTTTT. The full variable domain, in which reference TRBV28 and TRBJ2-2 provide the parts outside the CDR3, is DVKVTQSSRYLVKRTGEKVFLECVQDMDHENMFWYRQDPGLGLRLIYFSYDVKMKEKGDIPEGYSVSREKKERFSLILESASTNQTSMYLCASSSVSGRARVGELFFGEGSRLTVL.

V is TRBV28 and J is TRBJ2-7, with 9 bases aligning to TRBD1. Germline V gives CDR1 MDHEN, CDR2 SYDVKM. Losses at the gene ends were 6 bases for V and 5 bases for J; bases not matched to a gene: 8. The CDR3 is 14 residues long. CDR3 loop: CASSLGTGLDEQYF. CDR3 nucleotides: TGTGCCAGCAGCCTTGGGACAGGGCTTGACGAGCAGTACTTC.

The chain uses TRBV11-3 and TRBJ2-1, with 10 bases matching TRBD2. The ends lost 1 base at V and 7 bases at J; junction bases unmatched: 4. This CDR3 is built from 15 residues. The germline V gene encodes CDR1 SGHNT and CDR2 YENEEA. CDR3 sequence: CASSLVLAGSNEQFF. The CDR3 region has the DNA TGTGCCAGCAGCTTAGTACTAGCGGGAAGTAATGAGCAGTTCTTC.

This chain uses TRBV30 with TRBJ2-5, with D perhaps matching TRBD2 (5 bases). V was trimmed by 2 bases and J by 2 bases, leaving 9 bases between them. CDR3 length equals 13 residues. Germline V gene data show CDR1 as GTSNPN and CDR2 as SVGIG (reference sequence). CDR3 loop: CAWSKGLQETQYF. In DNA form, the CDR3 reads TGTGCCTGGAGTAAAGGACTGCAAGAGACCCAGTACTTC.

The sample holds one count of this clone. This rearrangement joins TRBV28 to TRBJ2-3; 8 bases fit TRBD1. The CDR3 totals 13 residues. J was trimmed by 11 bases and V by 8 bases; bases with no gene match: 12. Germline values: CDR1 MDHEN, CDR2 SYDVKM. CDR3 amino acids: CASHSAGQEKQYF. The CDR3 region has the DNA TGTGCCAGCCACTCGGCGGGACAGGAGAAGCAGTATTTT.

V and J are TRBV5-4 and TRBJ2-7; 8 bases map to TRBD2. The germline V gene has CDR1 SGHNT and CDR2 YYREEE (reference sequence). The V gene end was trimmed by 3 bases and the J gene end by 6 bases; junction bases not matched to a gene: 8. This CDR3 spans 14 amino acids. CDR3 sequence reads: CASSWTRAGVEQYF. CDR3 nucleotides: TGTGCCAGCAGCTGGACTAGAGCGGGAGTCGAGCAGTACTTC.

Here the CDR3 DNA reads TGTGCCAGCTCACCACAAACTAGCGGGAGTATAGTCAATGAGCAGTTCTTC. As protein: CASSPQTSGSIVNEQFF. The chain couples TRBV18 to TRBJ2-1; 11 positions match TRBD2. This CDR3 contains 17 residues. Germline trimming cut 1 base from V and 6 bases from J; bases unmatched to any gene: 8. The germline V gene encodes CDR1 KGHSH and CDR2 LQKENI. The variable domain in full, completed from reference TRBV18 and TRBJ2-1, reads NAGVMQNPRHLVRRRGQEARLRCSPMKGHSHVYWYRQLPEEGLKFMVYLQKENIIDESGMPKERFSAEFPKEGPSILRIQQVVRGDSAAYFCASSPQTSGSIVNEQFFGPGTRLTVL.

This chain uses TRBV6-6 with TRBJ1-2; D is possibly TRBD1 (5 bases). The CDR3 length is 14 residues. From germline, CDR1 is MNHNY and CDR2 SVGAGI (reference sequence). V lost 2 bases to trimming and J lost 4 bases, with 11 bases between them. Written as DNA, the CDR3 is TGTGCCAGCAGTTACGGGGGGACGAGCTATGGCTACACCTTC. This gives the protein CASSYGGTSYGYTF.

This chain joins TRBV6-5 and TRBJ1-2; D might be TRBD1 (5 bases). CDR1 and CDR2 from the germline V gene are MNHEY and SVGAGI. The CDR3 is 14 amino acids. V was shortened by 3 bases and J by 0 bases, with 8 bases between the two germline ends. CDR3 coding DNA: TGTGCCAGCAGTTATAGGGGTTCTAACTATGGCTACACCTTC. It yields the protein CASSYRGSNYGYTF.

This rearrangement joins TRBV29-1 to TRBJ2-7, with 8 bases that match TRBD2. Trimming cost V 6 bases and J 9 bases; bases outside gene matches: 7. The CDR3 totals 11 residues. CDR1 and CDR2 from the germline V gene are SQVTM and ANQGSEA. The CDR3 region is CSVGGVGGQYF. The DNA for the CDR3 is TGCAGCGTCGGGGGGGTCGGGGGGCAGTACTTC.

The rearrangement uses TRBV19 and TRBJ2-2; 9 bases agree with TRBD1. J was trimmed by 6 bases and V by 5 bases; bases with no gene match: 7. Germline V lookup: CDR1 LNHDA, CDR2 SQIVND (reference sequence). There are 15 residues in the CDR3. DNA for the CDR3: TGTGCCAGTAGTTCGAGGGACAGGGACGCCGGGGAGCTGTTTTTT. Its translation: CASSSRDRDAGELFF.

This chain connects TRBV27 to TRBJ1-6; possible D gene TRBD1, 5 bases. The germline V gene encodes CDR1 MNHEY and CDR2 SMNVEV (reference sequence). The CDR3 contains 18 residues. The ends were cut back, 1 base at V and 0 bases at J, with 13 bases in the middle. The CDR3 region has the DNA TGTGCCAGCAGTTTATTCGGACACAGCCTCTCCTATAATTCACCCCTCCACTTT. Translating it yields CASSLFGHSLSYNSPLHF.

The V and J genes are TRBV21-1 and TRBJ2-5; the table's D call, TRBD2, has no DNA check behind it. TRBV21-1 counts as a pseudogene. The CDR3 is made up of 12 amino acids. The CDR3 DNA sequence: TGTGCCAGCCCGAAAACGGGGGAGACCCAGTACTTC. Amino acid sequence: CASPKTGETQYF.

CDR3 amino acids: CASSLAPGYTGELFF. The CDR3 nucleotides read TGTGCCAGCAGCTTAGCGCCAGGATACACCGGGGAGCTGTTTTTT. The chain links TRBV7-2 to TRBJ2-2; D is uncertain. V lost 0 bases to trimming and J lost 3 bases, with 8 bases between them. The CDR3 consists of 15 residues. Germline V gene lookup returns CDR1 SGHTA and CDR2 FQGNSA.

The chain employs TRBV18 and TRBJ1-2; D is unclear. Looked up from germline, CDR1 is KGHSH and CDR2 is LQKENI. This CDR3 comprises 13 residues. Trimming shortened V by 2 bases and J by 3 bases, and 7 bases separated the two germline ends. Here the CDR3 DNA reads TGTGCCAGCTCACCAAGGGAGGACTATGGCTACACCTTC. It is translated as CASSPREDYGYTF.

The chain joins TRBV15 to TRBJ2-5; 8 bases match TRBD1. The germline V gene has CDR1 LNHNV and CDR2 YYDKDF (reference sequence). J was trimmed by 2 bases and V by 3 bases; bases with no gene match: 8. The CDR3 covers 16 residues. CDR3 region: CATSSYGQGVQETQYF. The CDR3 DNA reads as TGTGCCACCAGCAGTTACGGACAGGGCGTACAAGAGACCCAGTACTTC.

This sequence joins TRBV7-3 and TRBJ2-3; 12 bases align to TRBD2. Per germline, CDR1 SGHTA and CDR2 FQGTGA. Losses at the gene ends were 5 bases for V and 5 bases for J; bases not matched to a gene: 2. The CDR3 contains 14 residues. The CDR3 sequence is CASSLGLAGDTQYF. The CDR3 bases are TGTGCCAGCAGCCTGGGACTAGCGGGAGATACGCAGTATTTT.

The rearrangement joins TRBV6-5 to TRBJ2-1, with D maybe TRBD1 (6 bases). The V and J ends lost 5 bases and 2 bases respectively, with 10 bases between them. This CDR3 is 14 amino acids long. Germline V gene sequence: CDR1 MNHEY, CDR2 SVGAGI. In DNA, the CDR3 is TGTGCCAGCAGTATCCAGGGGCCCTACAATGAGCAGTTCTTC. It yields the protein CASSIQGPYNEQFF.

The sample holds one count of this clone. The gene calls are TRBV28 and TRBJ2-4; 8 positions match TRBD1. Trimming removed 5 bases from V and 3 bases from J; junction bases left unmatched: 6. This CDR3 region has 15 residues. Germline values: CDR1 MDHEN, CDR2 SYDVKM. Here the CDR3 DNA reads TGTGCCAGCAGTCCACAGGGGGAAGGCAAAAACATTCAGTACTTC. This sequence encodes CASSPQGEGKNIQYF.

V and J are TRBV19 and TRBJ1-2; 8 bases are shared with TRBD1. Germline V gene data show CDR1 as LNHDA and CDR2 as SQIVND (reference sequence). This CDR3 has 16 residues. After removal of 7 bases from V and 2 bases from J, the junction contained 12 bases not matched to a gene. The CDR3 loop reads CASNKAGQGKNYGYTF. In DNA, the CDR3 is TGTGCCAGTAATAAAGCCGGACAGGGAAAGAACTATGGCTACACCTTC.

The CDR3 sequence is CASSPRRQGQAFF. DNA of the CDR3: TGTGCCAGCAGCCCCCGGAGACAGGGACAGGCTTTCTTT. This chain connects TRBV7-3 to TRBJ1-1; TRBD1 aligns across 7 bases. Germline values: CDR1 SGHTA, CDR2 FQGTGA. This CDR3 is 13 amino acids long. V gave up 5 bases and J gave up 11 bases; unmatched junction bases: 11.

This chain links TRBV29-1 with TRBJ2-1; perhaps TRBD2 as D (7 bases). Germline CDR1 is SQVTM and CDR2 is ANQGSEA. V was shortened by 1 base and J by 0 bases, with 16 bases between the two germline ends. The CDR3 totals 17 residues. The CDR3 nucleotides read TGCAGCGTTGAAGGAGGGGGGGAGGCGAGCTCCTACAATGAGCAGTTCTTC. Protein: CSVEGGGEASSYNEQFF.

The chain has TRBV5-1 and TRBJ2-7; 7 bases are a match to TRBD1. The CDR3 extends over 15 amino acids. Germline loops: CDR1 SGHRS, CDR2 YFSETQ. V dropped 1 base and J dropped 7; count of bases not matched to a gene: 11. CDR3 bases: TGCGCCAGCAGCTTGACTTGGGACAGAGCTAAGGAGCAGTACTTC. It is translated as CASSLTWDRAKEQYF.

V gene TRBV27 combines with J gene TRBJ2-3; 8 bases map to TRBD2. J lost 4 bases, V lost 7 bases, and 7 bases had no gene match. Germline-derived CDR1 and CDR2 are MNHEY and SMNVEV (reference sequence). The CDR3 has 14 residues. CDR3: CASTTSGVPDTQYF. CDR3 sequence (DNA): TGTGCCAGCACTACTAGCGGCGTCCCAGATACGCAGTATTTT.

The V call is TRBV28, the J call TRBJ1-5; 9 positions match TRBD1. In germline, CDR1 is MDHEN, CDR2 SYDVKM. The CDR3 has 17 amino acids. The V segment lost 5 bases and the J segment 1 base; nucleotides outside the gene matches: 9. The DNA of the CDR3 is TGTGCCAGCAGTACAGGGGGCGAAGGTATAAGCAATCAGCCCCAGCATTTT. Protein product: CASSTGGEGISNQPQHF.

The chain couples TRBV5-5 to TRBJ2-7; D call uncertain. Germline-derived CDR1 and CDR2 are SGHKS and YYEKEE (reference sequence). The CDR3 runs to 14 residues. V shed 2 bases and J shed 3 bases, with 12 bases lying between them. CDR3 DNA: TGTGCCAGCAGCTTTAGTTGGAACTACTACGAGCAGTACTTC. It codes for CASSFSWNYYEQYF.

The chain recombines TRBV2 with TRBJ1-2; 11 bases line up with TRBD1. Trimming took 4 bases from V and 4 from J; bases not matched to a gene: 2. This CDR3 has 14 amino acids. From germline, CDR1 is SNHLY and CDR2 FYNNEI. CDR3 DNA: TGTGCCAGCAGTGTGGGACAGGGGGTCTATGGCTACACCTTC. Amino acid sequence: CASSVGQGVYGYTF. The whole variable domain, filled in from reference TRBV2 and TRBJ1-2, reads EPEVTQTPSHQVTQMGQEVILRCVPISNHLYFYWYRQILGQKVEFLVSFYNNEISEKSEIFDDQFSVERPDGSNFTLKIRSTKLEDSAMYFCASSVGQGVYGYTFGSGTRLTVV.